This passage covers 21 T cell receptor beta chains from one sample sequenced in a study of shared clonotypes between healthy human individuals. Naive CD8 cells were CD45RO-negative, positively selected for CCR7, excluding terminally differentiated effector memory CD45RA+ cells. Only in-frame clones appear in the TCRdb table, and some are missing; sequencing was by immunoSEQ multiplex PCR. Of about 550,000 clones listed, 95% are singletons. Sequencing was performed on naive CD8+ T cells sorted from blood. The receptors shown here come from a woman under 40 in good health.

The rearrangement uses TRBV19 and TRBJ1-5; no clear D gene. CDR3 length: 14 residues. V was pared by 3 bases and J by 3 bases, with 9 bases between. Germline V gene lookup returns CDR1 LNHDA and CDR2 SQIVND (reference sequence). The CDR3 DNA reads TGTGCCAGTAGTATTTCTCAGATCAATCAGCCCCAGCATTTT. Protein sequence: CASSISQINQPQHF.

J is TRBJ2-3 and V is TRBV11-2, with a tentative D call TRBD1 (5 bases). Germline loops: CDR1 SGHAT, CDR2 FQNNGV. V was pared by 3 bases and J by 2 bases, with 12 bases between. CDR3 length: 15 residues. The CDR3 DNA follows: TGTGCCAGCAGCTTTCAGACAGCCCACACAGATACGCAGTATTTT. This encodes CASSFQTAHTDTQYF.

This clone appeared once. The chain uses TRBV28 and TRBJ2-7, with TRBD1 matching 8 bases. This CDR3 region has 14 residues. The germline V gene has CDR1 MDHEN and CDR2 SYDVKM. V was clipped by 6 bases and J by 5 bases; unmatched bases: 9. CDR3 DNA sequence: TGTGCCAGCAGCCCTGGACAGGGTAATCACGAGCAGTACTTC. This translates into CASSPGQGNHEQYF.

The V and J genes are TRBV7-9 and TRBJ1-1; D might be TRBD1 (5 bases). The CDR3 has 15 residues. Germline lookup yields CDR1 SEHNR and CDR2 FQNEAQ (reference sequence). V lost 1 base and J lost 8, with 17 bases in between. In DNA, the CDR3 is TGTGCCAGCAGCTTAGAAGGGGCGAGGGTCACCGAAGCTTTCTTT. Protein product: CASSLEGARVTEAFF.

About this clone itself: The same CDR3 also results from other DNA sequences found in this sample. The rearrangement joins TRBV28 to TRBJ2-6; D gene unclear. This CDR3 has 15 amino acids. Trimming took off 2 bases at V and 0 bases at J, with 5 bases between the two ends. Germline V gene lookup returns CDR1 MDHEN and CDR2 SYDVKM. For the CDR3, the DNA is TGTGCCAGCAGTTTAATGGACTCTGGGGCCAACGTCCTGACTTTC. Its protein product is CASSLMDSGANVLTF.

CDR3 coding DNA: TGTGCCAGCAGTTACTCCGACGGCTACGAGCAGTACTTC. Translating gives CASSYSDGYEQYF. The rearrangement joins TRBV6-5 to TRBJ2-7; D uncertain. Trimming pared 0 bases from V and 3 bases from J, leaving 6 bases between. Germline lookup yields CDR1 MNHEY and CDR2 SVGAGI. The CDR3 is 13 residues long.

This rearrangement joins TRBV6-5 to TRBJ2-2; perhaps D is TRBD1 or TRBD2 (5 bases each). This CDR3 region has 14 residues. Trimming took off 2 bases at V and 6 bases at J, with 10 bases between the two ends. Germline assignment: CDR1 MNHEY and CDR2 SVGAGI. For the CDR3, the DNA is TGTGCCAGCAGTTACGACAGAGGGGCCGGGGAGCTGTTTTTT. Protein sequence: CASSYDRGAGELFF.

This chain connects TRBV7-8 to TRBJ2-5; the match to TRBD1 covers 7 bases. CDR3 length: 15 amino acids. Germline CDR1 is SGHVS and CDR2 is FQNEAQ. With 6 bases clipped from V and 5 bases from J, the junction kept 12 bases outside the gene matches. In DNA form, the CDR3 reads TGTGCCAGCAGTCACCCAAGATGGGGACAGGAGACCCAGTACTTC. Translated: CASSHPRWGQETQYF. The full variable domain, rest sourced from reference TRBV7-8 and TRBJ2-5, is GAGVSQSPRYKVAKRGQDVALRCDPISGHVSLFWYQQALGQGPEFLTYFQNEAQLDKSGLPSDRFFAERPEGSVSTLKIQRTQQEDSAVYLCASSHPRWGQETQYFGPGTRLLVL.

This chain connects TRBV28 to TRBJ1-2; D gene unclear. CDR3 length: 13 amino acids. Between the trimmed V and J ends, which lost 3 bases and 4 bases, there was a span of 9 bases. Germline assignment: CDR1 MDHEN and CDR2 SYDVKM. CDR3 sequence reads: CASSLVLSYGYTF. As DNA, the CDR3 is TGTGCCAGCAGTTTGGTACTGAGCTATGGCTACACCTTC.

The CDR3 DNA sequence: TGTGCCAGCAGTGGGACAGGGGGAAAGTCAAAGCCCCAGCATTTT. Translated: CASSGTGGKSKPQHF. The chain is built from TRBV28 and TRBJ1-5, with 11 bases fitting TRBD1. V shed 5 bases, J shed 8 bases, and the junction held 8 bases outside the gene matches. Germline-derived CDR1 and CDR2 are MDHEN and SYDVKM. The CDR3 runs to 15 residues.

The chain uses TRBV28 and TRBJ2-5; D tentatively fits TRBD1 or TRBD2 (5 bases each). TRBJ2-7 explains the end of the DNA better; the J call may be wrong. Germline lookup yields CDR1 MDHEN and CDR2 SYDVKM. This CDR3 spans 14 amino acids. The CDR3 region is CASSLYGAGYEQYF. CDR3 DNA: TGTGCCAGCAGTTTATACGGGGCCGGCTACGAGCAGTACTTC.

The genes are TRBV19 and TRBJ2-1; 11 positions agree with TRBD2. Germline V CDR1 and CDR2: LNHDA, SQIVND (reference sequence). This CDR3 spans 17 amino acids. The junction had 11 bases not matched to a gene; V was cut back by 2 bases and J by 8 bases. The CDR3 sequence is CASSILAGGLALDEQFF. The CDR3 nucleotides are TGTGCCAGTAGTATATTAGCGGGAGGGCTCGCCCTCGATGAGCAGTTCTTC.

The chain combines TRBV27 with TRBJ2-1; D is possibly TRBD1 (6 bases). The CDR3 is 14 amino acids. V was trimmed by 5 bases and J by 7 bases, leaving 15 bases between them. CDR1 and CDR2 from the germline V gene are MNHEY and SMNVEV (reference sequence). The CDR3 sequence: CASSRDTLGNEQFF. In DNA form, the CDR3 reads TGTGCCAGCAGTCGGGACACCCTGGGTAATGAGCAGTTCTTC.

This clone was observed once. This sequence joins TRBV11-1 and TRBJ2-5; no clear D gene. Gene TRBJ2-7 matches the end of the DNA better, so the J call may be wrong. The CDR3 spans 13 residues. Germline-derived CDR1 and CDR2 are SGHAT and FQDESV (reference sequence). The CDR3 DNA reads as TGTGCCAGCAGCTTAGCGGGTTCCTACGAGCAGTACTTC. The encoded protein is CASSLAGSYEQYF.

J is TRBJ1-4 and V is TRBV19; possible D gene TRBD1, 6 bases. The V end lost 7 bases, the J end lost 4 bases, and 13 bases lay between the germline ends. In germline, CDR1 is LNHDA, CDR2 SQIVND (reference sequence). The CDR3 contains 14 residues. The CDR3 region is CASTQDSINEKLFF. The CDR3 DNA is TGTGCCAGTACACAGGACAGCATTAATGAAAAACTGTTTTTT.

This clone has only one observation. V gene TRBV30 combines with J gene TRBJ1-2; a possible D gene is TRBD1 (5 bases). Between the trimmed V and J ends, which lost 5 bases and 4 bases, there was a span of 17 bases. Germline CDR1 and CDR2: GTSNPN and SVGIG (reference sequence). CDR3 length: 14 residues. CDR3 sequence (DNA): TGTGCCTGGGCGACCGGGACGGGGACCTATGGCTACACCTTC. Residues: CAWATGTGTYGYTF.

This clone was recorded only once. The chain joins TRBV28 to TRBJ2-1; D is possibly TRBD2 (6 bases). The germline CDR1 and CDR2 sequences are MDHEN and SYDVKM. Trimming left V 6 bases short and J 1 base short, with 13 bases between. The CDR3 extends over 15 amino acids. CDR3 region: CASSTGDESYNEQFF. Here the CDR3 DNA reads TGTGCCAGCAGCACGGGAGATGAGTCCTACAATGAGCAGTTCTTC.

The CDR3 reads CASTPRATGRLYDYGYTF. The CDR3 DNA follows: TGTGCCAGCACCCCTCGGGCGACAGGGAGATTATATGACTATGGCTACACCTTC. The chain combines TRBV28 with TRBJ1-2, with 7 bases fitting TRBD1. Trimming at V came to 7 bases and at J to 3 bases, leaving 20 bases not matched to a gene. The CDR3 covers 18 residues. Germline V CDR1 and CDR2: MDHEN, SYDVKM.

The CDR3 DNA sequence: TGTGCCAGCAGCCCCCGGGGGGAGGGGTTCTTC. Its protein is CASSPRGEGFF. This chain joins TRBV11-2 and TRBJ2-1; 7 nucleotides match TRBD2. Looked up from germline, CDR1 is SGHAT and CDR2 is FQNNGV. The CDR3 contains 11 residues. J lost 15 bases, V lost 5 bases, and 7 bases had no gene match.

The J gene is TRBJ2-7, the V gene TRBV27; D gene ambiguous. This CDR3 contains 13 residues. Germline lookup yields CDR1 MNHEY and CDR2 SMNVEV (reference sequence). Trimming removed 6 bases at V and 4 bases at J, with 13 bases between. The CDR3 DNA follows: TGTGCCAGCAGCCCAACCGTCTATTACGAGCAGTACTTC. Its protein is CASSPTVYYEQYF.

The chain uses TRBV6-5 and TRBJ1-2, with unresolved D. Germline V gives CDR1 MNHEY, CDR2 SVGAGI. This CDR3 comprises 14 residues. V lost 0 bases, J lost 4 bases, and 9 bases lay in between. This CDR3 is CASSYSEGSYGYTF. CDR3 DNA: TGTGCCAGCAGTTACTCGGAAGGGAGCTATGGCTACACCTTC.